One sample yielded the 7 T cell receptor beta chains listed below, sequenced in a study of T cell responses to AZD1222 COVID-19 vaccine. Sequenced by immunoSEQ multiplex PCR; TCRdb stores in-frame clones only, minus some. The sample has approximately 61,000 clones, roughly four fifths seen once. This specimen was peripheral blood, taken 28 days after the second AZD1222 dose. All receptors derive from an adult who received the AZD1222 COVID-19 vaccine.

The chain uses TRBV7-8 and TRBJ2-1; D is unclear. Germline lookup yields CDR1 SGHVS and CDR2 FQNEAQ. The V end was cut by 3 bases, the J end by 7 bases, with 13 bases between. The CDR3 loop spans 14 amino acids. In nucleotides, the CDR3 is TGTGCCAGCAGCTTGGTCCCGCAAAGGAATGAGCAGTTCTTC. Translation: CASSLVPQRNEQFF.

The chain recombines TRBV7-3 with TRBJ2-3, with TRBD2 matching over 9 bases. Germline CDR1 and CDR2: SGHTA and FQGTGA. V was clipped by 0 bases and J by 4 bases; unmatched bases: 2. CDR3 length equals 15 residues. The CDR3 protein is CASSLTSGSADTQYF. CDR3 DNA: TGTGCCAGCAGCTTAACTAGCGGGAGTGCAGATACGCAGTATTTT.

The chain is built from TRBV5-4 and TRBJ1-1, with D possibly TRBD1 on 5 matching bases. The CDR3 contains 15 residues. V was pared by 4 bases and J by 3 bases, with 16 bases between. Germline values: CDR1 SGHNT, CDR2 YYREEE (reference sequence). The CDR3 spells CASSKPGTGDTEAFF. Written as DNA, the CDR3 is TGTGCCAGCAGCAAACCCGGGACGGGGGACACTGAAGCTTTCTTT.

The rearrangement uses TRBV7-9 and TRBJ1-2, with 10 bases matching TRBD1. V was pared by 0 bases and J by 1 base, with 5 bases of the junction left unmatched. Germline CDR1 is SEHNR and CDR2 is FQNEAQ (reference sequence). The CDR3 is made up of 17 amino acids. CDR3 nucleotides: TGTGCCAGCAGCTTAGCCATGACAGGGGGCAATAACTATGGCTACACCTTC. It is translated as CASSLAMTGGNNYGYTF.

This clone was recorded only once. The chain joins TRBV19 to TRBJ1-2; TRBD1 aligns across 11 bases. The CDR3 is made up of 16 amino acids. Germline values: CDR1 LNHDA, CDR2 SQIVND (reference sequence). V shed 11 bases and J 2 bases; nucleotides not matched to a gene: 13. The CDR3: CAAGYLGTGGNYGYTF. In nucleotides, the CDR3 is TGTGCCGCAGGATACCTCGGGACAGGGGGAAACTATGGCTACACCTTC.

The rearrangement links TRBV19 to TRBJ1-4, with TRBD1 matching 8 bases. With V trimmed by 3 bases and J by 8 bases, 8 bases remained unmatched. The germline V gene has CDR1 LNHDA and CDR2 SQIVND (reference sequence). The length of the CDR3 is 15 residues. This chain's CDR3 is CASSIYRQGREKLFF. In DNA form, the CDR3 reads TGTGCCAGTAGTATTTATCGACAGGGGAGGGAAAAACTGTTTTTT.

This chain connects TRBV4-1 to TRBJ1-6; the match to TRBD1 covers 9 bases. The CDR3 is 16 residues long. Germline V gives CDR1 MGHRA, CDR2 YSYEKL. Trimming removed 5 bases from V and 9 bases from J; junction bases left unmatched: 11. For the CDR3, the DNA is TGCGCCAGCAGCTATGAGACAGGGGGATACGGTTCACCCCTCCACTTT. Translation: CASSYETGGYGSPLHF.